This TCR beta chain was recorded in a study of cytomegalovirus exposure and HLA in healthy donors. V gave up 1 base and J gave up 6 bases, with 18 bases separating them. Germline V gene lookup returns CDR1 SGHVS and CDR2 FQNEAQ. The CDR3 covers 16 residues. The PCR made use of 60 Vbeta and 13 Jbeta primers. Profiling relied on immunoSEQ multiplex PCR, and the TCRdb table lists in-frame clones only, not all of them. The sample includes about 200,000 clones, about 78% of them seen just once. The chain employs TRBV7-8 and TRBJ1-2; tentatively, D is TRBD1 (6 bases). The sequencing sample was made of PBMCs. The source of this sequence is a male donor in good health and CMV-seronegative. The DNA for the CDR3 is TGTGCCAGCAGCTTAGTCTCACAGGGAATGAGGGATGGCTACACCTTC. Protein product: CASSLVSQGMRDGYTF.